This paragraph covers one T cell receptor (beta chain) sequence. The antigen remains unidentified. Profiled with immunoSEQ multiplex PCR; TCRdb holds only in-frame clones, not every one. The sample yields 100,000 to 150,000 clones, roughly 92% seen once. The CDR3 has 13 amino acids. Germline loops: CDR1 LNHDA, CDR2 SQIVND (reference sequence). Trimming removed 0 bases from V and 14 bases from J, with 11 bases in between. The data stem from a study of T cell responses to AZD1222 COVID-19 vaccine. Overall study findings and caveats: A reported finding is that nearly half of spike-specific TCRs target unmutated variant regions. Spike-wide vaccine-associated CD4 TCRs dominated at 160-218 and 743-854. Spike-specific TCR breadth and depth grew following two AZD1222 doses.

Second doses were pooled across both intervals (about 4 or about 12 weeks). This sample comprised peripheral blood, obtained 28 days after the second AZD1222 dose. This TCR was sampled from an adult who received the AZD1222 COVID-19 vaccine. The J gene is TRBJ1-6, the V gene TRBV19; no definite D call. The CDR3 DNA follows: TGTGCCAGTAGTATAGATCTTGGGCGCGCCCTCCACTTT. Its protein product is CASSIDLGRALHF.